A selection of T cell receptor beta chains follows, all from one sample in a study of shared clonotypes between healthy human individuals. TCRdb's table, derived via immunoSEQ multiplex PCR, lists solely in-frame clones and lacks some. The sample holds about 2.3 million clones, just over 90% seen once. The sequenced sample was naive CD4+ T cells from PBMCs. These receptors were collected from a man aged 18-30 years in good health. Some clones in this sample may be carry-over from other donors' samples. CDR3s include the opening cysteine and the closing phenylalanine or tryptophan. The D gene is left open where the match is weak. For some rows the clone size is stated as once, few or many, or as a class when expanded; others skip it.

- TRBJ2-3 TRBV5-8 - TGTGCCAGCAGCTTACCCTACACAGATACGCAGTATTTT CASSLPYTDTQYF
- TRBJ2-7 TRBV18 TRBD1 TGTGCCAGCTCACCAGGGACAGGGGTGAACGAGCAGTACTTC CASSPGTGVNEQYF
once TRBJ1-4 TRBV5-1 - TGCGCCAGCAGCAGAGGGAGTCCCCCTGCAACTAATGAAAAACTGTTTTTT CASSRGSPPATNEKLFF
- TRBJ2-5 TRBV28 - TGTGCCAGCTATCAGGGACAAGAGACCCAGTACTTC CASYQGQETQYF
few TRBJ1-2 TRBV6-1 - TGTGCCATCAATCGTGGCTATGGCTACACCTTC CAINRGYGYTF
few TRBJ1-1 TRBV5-1 - TGCGCCAGCAGCCGCGGGGCCGATGATGAAGCTTTCTTT CASSRGADDEAFF
- TRBJ2-5 TRBV9 TRBD1 TGTGCCAGCAGCGCGCGAGAGGGGGCGTGGGAGACCCAGTACTTC CASSAREGAWETQYF
- TRBJ2-7 TRBV1 - TGCACCAGCAGCTCCATGGGACTAGAGAACTACGAGCAGTACTTC CTSSSMGLENYEQYF
- TRBJ1-4 TRBV19 - TGTGCCAGTAGTTCGACAGTGACTAATGAAAAACTGTTTTTT CASSSTVTNEKLFF
- TRBJ2-1 TRBV7-3 - TGTGCCAGCAGCTTAGGACAGACTAGCCTCAATGAGCAGTTCTTC CASSLGQTSLNEQFF
- TRBJ2-7 TRBV10-1 TRBD2 TGCGCCAGCGCCCATCAAGAGAGCGGGGCGGAGGACTACGAGCAGTACTTC CASAHQESGAEDYEQYF
- TRBJ2-7 TRBV2 TRBD1 TGTGCCAGCACTCCCACGGGACAGACTTACTACGAGCAGTACTTC CASTPTGQTYYEQYF
- TRBJ2-5 TRBV7-9 TRBD1 TGTGCCAGCAGCTCGGACAGGGTGGTGGAGACCCAGTACTTC CASSSDRVVETQYF
few TRBJ2-1 TRBV4-1 TRBD2 TGCGCCAGCAGCCATTCCGGGACTAGGGGTGAGCAGTTCTTC CASSHSGTRGEQFF
- TRBJ2-7 TRBV6-5 - TGTGCCAGCAGTTACCAGGGGCCTTCGGCCGAGCAGTACTTC CASSYQGPSAEQYF
- TRBJ1-4 TRBV28 - TGTGCCAGCTCCGAGCCCCGGGGGAATGAAAAACTGTTTTTT CASSEPRGNEKLFF
once TRBJ1-4 TRBV6-1 TRBD1 TGTGCCAGCAGCAAAATAGGGACAGCTAATGAAAAACTGTTTTTT CASSKIGTANEKLFF
- TRBJ2-1 TRBV30 - TGTGCCTGGAGTGCTAGGCACAATGAGCAGTTCTTC CAWSARHNEQFF
- TRBJ1-4 TRBV7-2 - TGTGCCAGCAGCTTAGGTCCGGCGCTTGCAACTAATGAAAAACTGTTTTTT CASSLGPALATNEKLFF
- TRBJ1-1 TRBV12-5 TRBD1 TGTGCTAGTGGTTTGGGCGAGACAGGGGAGAACACTGAAGCTTTCTTT CASGLGETGENTEAFF
- TRBJ2-7 TRBV11-2 - TGTGCCAGCAGTCAAGGGAGGAGGTACGAGCAGTACTTC CASSQGRRYEQYF
once TRBJ2-3 TRBV7-9 - TGTGCCAGCAGCTTAGCGTACAGGGCAGATACGCAGTATTTT CASSLAYRADTQYF
- TRBJ2-1 TRBV6-5 TRBD2 TGTGCCAGCAGAACCCTAGCGGGAGGGAGAGTTGAGCAGTTCTTC CASRTLAGGRVEQFF
- TRBJ2-7 TRBV28 TRBD2 TGTGCCAGCAGTTTATATTCGAGCGGGAGCTACGAGCAGTACTTC CASSLYSSGSYEQYF
- TRBJ1-2 TRBV30 TRBD1 TGTGCCTGGAGTGTACGACAGGGCTATGGCTACACCTTC CAWSVRQGYGYTF
- TRBJ1-1 TRBV30 - TGTGCCTGGAGTGAACAGGGGAACACTGAAGCTTTCTTT CAWSEQGNTEAFF
- TRBJ1-1 TRBV18 - TGTGCCAGCTCACTAGGGGTGAACACTGAAGCTTTCTTT CASSLGVNTEAFF
- TRBJ1-2 TRBV4-3 - TGCGCCAGCAGCCAAGATCGGCAGGCTAGAGGCTACACCTTC CASSQDRQARGYTF
few TRBJ1-2 TRBV4-1 - TGCGCCAGCAGCCATCGTTATGGCTACACCTTC CASSHRYGYTF
- TRBJ1-1 TRBV5-1 - TGCGCCAGCAGCTTGGAGCGGGGGAACACTGAAGCTTTCTTT CASSLERGNTEAFF
- TRBJ2-6 TRBV27 - TGTGCCAGCAGTTCCAGAGTCTCTGGGGCCAACGTCCTGACTTTC CASSSRVSGANVLTF
- TRBJ2-7 TRBV5-1 TRBD2 TGCGCCAGCAGCTTGGTCGGTAGCGGGAGGGCCTCCGAGCAGTACTTC CASSLVGSGRASEQYF
- TRBJ2-6 TRBV15 - TGTGCCACCAGCAGAGGGATCTCTGGGGCCAACGTCCTGACTTTC CATSRGISGANVLTF
- TRBJ2-5 TRBV5-1 - TGCGCCAGCAGCACGGGGCAGCCGGAAGAGACCCAGTACTTC CASSTGQPEETQYF
- TRBJ1-1 TRBV20-1 - TGCAGTGCGAAGAGACAGGTAAAAGCTTTCTTT CSAKRQVKAFF
- TRBJ2-3 TRBV2 - TGTGCCAGCGCAGGAGAGGATACGCAGTATTTT CASAGEDTQYF
once TRBJ2-7 TRBV11-2 - TGTGCCAGCAGCCCTAGGACGGATGTATACGAGCAGTACTTC CASSPRTDVYEQYF
- TRBJ1-2 TRBV18 TRBD1 TGTGCCAGCTCACCGGGACAGGAGTATGGCTACACCTTC CASSPGQEYGYTF
- TRBJ1-5 TRBV28 TRBD1 TGTGCCAGCAGTTCGGGACAGGGAGGCCAGCCCCAGCATTTT CASSSGQGGQPQHF
- TRBJ2-1 TRBV5-1 - TGCGCCAGCAGCCCGACAGGTTCCCTCAATGAGCAGTTCTTC CASSPTGSLNEQFF
- TRBJ1-1 TRBV6-5 TRBD1 TGTGCCAGCAGTTCGACAGGGGGAGAAGGAGAAGCTTTCTTT CASSSTGGEGEAFF
- TRBJ1-6 TRBV30 - TGTGCCTGGAGTGGCGAGACCAATTCACCCCTCCACTTT CAWSGETNSPLHF
- TRBJ1-6 TRBV30 - TGTGCCTGGAGTGTGTTGCCAGGCGCCCCACCCCTCCACTTT CAWSVLPGAPPLHF
- TRBJ1-4 TRBV30 TRBD1 TGTGCCTGGAGGGGGAGGACAGGGAAGGTTGGTAGTAGCGAAAAACTGTTTTTT CAWRGRTGKVGSSEKLFF
- TRBJ1-6 TRBV4-1 - TGCGCCAGCAGGCAGGGCAGGGCTGTGAGTAGTGGTTCACCCCTCCACTTT CASRQGRAVSSGSPLHF
- TRBJ2-1 TRBV29-1 - TGCAGCGCAGGGGCCAATGAGCAGTTCTTC CSAGANEQFF
once TRBJ1-2 TRBV6-6 TRBD1 TGTGCCAGCAGTCTAACAGGGGTTTGGGGCTACACCTTC CASSLTGVWGYTF
- TRBJ2-7 TRBV5-4 - TGTGCCAGCAGCCCAGGACCGCAGGGATGGCAGTACTTC CASSPGPQGWQYF
- TRBJ1-2 TRBV6-1 TRBD1 TGTGCCAGCAGCCGACAGGGGAACTATGGCTACACCTTC CASSRQGNYGYTF
- TRBJ2-3 TRBV7-8 - TGTGCCAGCAGCCTCGAATCCGCAGCGTCAGATACGCAGTATTTT CASSLESAASDTQYF
- TRBJ2-5 TRBV5-1 - TGCGCCAGCAGCCCGGTCAGTGATCTGGAGACCCAGTACTTC CASSPVSDLETQYF
- TRBJ1-2 TRBV18 - TGTGCCAGCTCACCGGCCTCCGGGGAATACTATGGCTACACCTTC CASSPASGEYYGYTF